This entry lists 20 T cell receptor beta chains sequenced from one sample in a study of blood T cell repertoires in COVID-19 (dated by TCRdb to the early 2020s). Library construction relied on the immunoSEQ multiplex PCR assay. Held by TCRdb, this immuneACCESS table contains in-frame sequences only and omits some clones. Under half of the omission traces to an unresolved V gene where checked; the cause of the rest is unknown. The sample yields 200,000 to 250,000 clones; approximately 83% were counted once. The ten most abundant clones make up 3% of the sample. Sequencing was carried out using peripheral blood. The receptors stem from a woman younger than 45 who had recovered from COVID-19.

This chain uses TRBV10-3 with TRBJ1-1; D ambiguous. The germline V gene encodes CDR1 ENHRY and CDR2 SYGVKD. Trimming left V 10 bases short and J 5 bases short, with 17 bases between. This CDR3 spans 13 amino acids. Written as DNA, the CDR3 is TGTGCCACCTGCCGGGAGGAAGGGACTGAAGCTTTCTTT. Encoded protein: CATCREEGTEAFF.

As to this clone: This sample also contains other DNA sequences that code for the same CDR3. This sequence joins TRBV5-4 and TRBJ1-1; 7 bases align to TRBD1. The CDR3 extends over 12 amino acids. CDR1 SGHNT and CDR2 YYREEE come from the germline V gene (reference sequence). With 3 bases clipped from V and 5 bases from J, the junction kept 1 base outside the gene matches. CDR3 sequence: CASSYRGTEAFF. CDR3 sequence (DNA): TGTGCCAGCAGCTACAGGGGTACTGAAGCTTTCTTT.

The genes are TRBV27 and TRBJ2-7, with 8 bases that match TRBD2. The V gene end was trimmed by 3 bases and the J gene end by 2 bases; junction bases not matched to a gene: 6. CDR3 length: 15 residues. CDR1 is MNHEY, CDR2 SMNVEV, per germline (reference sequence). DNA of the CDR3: TGTGCCAGCAGTTTTTGGCGGGGGGAACCCTACGAGCAGTACTTC. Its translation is CASSFWRGEPYEQYF.

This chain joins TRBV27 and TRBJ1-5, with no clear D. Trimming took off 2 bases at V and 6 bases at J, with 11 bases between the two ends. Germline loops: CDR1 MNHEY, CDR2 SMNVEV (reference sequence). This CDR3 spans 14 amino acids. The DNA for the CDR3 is TGTGCCAGCAGTTTAGGCTCCAAGTTTCAGCCCCAGCATTTT. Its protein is CASSLGSKFQPQHF.

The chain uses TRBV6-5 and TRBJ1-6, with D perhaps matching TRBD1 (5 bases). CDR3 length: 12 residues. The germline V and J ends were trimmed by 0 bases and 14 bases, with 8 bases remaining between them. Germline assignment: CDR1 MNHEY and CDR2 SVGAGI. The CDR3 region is CASSYSGGALHF. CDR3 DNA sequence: TGTGCCAGCAGTTACTCGGGGGGGGCCCTCCACTTT.

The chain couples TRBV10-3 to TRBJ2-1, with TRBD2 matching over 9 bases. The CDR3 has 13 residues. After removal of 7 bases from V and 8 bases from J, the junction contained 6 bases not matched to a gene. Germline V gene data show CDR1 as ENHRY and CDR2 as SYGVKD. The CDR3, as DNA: TGTGCCATCACTAGCGGGGTAGCGGATGAGCAGTTCTTC. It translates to CAITSGVADEQFF.

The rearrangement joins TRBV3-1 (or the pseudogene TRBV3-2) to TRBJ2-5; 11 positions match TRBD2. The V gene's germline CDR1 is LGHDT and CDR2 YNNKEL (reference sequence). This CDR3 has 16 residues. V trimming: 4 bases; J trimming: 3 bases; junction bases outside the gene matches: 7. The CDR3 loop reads CASSLRLAGTKETQYF. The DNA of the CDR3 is TGTGCCAGCAGCCTAAGACTAGCGGGGACCAAAGAGACCCAGTACTTC.

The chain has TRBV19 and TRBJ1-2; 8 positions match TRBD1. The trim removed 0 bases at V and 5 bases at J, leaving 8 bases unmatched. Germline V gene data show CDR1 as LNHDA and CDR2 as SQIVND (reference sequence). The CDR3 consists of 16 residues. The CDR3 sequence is CASSIDPGTGPYGYTF. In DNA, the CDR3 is TGTGCCAGTAGTATAGATCCGGGGACAGGTCCTTATGGCTACACCTTC.

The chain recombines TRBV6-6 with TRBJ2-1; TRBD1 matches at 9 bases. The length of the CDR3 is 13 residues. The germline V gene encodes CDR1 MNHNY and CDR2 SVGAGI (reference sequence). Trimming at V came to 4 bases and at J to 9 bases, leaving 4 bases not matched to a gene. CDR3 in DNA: TGTGCCAGCAGTTCCGGGACAGGGAGTGAGCAGTTCTTC. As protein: CASSSGTGSEQFF.

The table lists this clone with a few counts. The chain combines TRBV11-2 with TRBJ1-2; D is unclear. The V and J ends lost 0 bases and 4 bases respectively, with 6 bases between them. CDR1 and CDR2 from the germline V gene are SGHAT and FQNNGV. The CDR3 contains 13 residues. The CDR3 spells CASSLDGVYGYTF. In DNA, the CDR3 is TGTGCCAGCAGCTTAGACGGTGTCTATGGCTACACCTTC.

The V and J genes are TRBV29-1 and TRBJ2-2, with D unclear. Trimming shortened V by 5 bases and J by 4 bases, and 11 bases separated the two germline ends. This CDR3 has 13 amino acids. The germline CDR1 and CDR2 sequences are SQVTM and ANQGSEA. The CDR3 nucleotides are TGCAGCGTTCGCCCAGGCAGCACCGGGGAGCTGTTTTTT. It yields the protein CSVRPGSTGELFF.

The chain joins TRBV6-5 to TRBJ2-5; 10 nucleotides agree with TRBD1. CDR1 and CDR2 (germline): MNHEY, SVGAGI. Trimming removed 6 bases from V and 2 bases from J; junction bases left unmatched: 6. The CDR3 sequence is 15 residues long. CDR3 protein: CASRDRGLVQETQYF. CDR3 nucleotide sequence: TGTGCCAGCAGGGACAGGGGGTTGGTTCAAGAGACCCAGTACTTC.

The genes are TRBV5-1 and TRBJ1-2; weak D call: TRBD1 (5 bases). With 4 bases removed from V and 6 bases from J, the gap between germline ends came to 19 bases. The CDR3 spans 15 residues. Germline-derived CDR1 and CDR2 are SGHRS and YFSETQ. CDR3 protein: CASSQQGIGADGYTF. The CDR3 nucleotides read TGCGCCAGCAGCCAACAAGGTATAGGGGCGGATGGCTACACCTTC. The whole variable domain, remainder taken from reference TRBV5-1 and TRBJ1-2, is KAGVTQTPRYLIKTRGQQVTLSCSPISGHRSVSWYQQTPGQGLQFLFEYFSETQRNKGNFPGRFSGRQFSNSRSEMNVSTLELGDSALYLCASSQQGIGADGYTFGSGTRLTVV.

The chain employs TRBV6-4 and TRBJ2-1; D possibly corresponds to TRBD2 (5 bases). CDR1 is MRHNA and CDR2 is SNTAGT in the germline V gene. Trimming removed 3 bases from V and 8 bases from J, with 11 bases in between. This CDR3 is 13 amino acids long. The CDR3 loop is CASSEPSFHEQFF. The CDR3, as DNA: TGTGCCAGCAGTGAGCCTAGCTTCCATGAGCAGTTCTTC.

Here the CDR3 reads CASSDQQFKQFF. The CDR3 DNA sequence: TGCGCCAGCAGCGACCAACAGTTTAAGCAGTTCTTC. The gene calls are TRBV4-1 and TRBJ2-1; D not resolved. The CDR3 contains 12 residues. The germline gives CDR1 MGHRA, CDR2 YSYEKL. V gave up 5 bases and J gave up 11 bases, with 13 bases separating them.

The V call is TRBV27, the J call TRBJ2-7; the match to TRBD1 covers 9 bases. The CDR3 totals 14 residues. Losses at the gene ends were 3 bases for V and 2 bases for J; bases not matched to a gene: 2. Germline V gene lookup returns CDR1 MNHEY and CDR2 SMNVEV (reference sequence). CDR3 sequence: CASSFGTGTYEQYF. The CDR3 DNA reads TGTGCCAGCAGTTTTGGGACAGGGACCTACGAGCAGTACTTC.

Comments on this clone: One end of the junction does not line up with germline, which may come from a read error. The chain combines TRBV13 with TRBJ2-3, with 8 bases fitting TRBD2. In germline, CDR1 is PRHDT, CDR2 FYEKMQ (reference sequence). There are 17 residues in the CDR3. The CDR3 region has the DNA TGTGCCAGCATCTTAAGGGACGGGGGGGCCGTGAGAGATACGCAGTATTTT. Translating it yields CASILRDGGAVRDTQYF. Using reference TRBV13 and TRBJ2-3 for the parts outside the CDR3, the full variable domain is AAGVIQSPRHLIKEKRETATLKCYPIPRHDTVYWYQQGPGQDPQFLISFYEKMQSDKGSIPDRFSAQQFSDYHSELNMSSLELGDSALYFCASILRDGGAVRDTQYFGPGTRLTVL.

In DNA, the CDR3 is TGCGCCAGCAGCTTGGGGACTAGCGGGGGGGAAGAGACCCAGTACTTC. Encoded protein: CASSLGTSGGEETQYF. The rearrangement joins TRBV5-1 to TRBJ2-5, with 15 bases lining up with TRBD2. In germline, CDR1 is SGHRS, CDR2 YFSETQ. V was pared by 0 bases and J by 3 bases, with 0 bases of the junction left unmatched. This CDR3 has 16 residues.

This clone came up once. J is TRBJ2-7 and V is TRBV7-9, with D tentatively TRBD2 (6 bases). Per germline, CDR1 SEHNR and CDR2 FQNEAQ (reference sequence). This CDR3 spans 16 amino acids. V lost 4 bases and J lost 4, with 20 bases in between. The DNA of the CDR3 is TGTGCCAGCAGCTCACCTTGGGGAGGCGGGAATTACGAGCAGTACTTC. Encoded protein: CASSSPWGGGNYEQYF.

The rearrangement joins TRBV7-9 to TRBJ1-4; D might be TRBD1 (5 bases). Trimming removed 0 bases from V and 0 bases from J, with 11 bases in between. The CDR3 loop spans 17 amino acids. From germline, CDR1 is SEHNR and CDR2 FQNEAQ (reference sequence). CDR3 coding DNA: TGTGCCAGCAGCTTAGCGCGGGGGAGTGCAACTAATGAAAAACTGTTTTTT. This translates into CASSLARGSATNEKLFF.